The 11 T cell receptor beta chains below all came from one sample that was sequenced in a study of T cells in Graves' hyperthyroidism and ophthalmopathy (dated by TCRdb to between 2018 and 2021). The method was multiplex PCR. For sequencing, an Illumina HiSeq 2000 was employed. TCR beta CDR3 regions were amplified from RNA transcripts. For the first round of RT-PCR on the TCR CDR3, the HTBI primer set was used together with the Qiagen OneStep RT-PCR kit. TCRdb redid the processing of the public reads, applying fastp at Q25 and MiXCR, and retained in-frame beta chains. Rows are combined by CDR3 protein, so each entry shows the most common genes and DNA. This sample comprises a few hundred thousand distinct CDR3 sequences, approximately 18% of them detected only once. Of the sample, around 50% is held by the ten largest clones. Sequencing used blood. The receptors originated from a woman in her fifties or sixties with Graves' hyperthyroidism.

This sequence joins TRBV7-8 and TRBJ2-3, with 7 bases lining up with TRBD2. CDR3 length equals 17 residues. The J segment lost 2 bases and the V segment lost 0 bases, leaving 8 bases of the junction unmatched. From germline, CDR1 is SGHVS and CDR2 FQNEAQ. The CDR3 coding sequence is TGTGCCAGCAGCTTAGCGCTCGCGGGAGCTTACACAGATACGCAGTATTTT. Amino acid sequence: CASSLALAGAYTDTQYF.

This clonotype was counted many times. The rearrangement links TRBV3-1 to TRBJ1-2; no definite D call. Trimming shortened V by 4 bases and J by 2 bases, and 17 bases separated the two germline ends. This CDR3 has 16 amino acids. The germline CDR1 and CDR2 sequences are LGHDT and YNNKEL (reference sequence). For the CDR3, the DNA is TGTGCCAGCAGCCTTCGCGGTTACGGTGCCAACTATGGCTACACCTTC. This sequence encodes CASSLRGYGANYGYTF.

This clonotype was recorded at least ten times. The chain employs TRBV3-1 and TRBJ1-2; D is uncertain. Between the trimmed V and J ends, which lost 1 base and 2 bases, there was a span of 8 bases. The CDR3 is 14 amino acids. From germline, CDR1 is LGHDT and CDR2 YNNKEL (reference sequence). The CDR3 reads CASSQGWQNYGYTF. CDR3 coding DNA: TGTGCCAGCAGCCAAGGTTGGCAGAACTATGGCTACACCTTC.

This sequence joins TRBV12-5 and TRBJ1-6, with TRBD1 as a possible D gene (6 bases). Germline loops: CDR1 LGHNT, CDR2 FRNRAP. The CDR3 spans 14 residues. The V end was cut by 7 bases, the J end by 5 bases, with 12 bases between. CDR3 in DNA: TGTGCTAGTGCCCAGGGGTGGGATAATTCACCCCTCCACTTT. Protein sequence: CASAQGWDNSPLHF.

This chain uses TRBV9 with TRBJ2-3, with TRBD2 identical over 8 bases. Germline V gene lookup returns CDR1 SGDLS and CDR2 YYNGEE. The CDR3 has 15 residues. The V and J ends lost 2 bases and 2 bases, in that order; junction bases with no gene match: 4. CDR3 nucleotides: TGTGCCAGCAGCGTGAGCGGGAGACCCACAGATACGCAGTATTTT. Translation: CASSVSGRPTDTQYF.

This clonotype was counted at least ten times. V usage is TRBV2 and J usage is TRBJ2-3, with 9 bases matching TRBD2. Trimming removed 1 base from V and 3 bases from J; junction bases left unmatched: 5. The CDR3 totals 16 residues. Germline values: CDR1 SNHLY, CDR2 FYNNEI. The CDR3 sequence: CASSEGFSGGTDTQYF. In DNA, the CDR3 is TGTGCCAGCAGTGAAGGGTTTAGCGGGGGTACAGATACGCAGTATTTT.

Here the CDR3 reads CASSLVAGNTGELFF. The DNA of the CDR3 is TGCGCCAGCAGCTTGGTAGCGGGAAACACCGGGGAGCTGTTTTTT. J is TRBJ2-2 and V is TRBV5-1, with 8 bases lining up with TRBD2. There are 15 residues in the CDR3. With 0 bases clipped from V and 2 bases from J, the junction kept 0 bases outside the gene matches. The germline V gene has CDR1 SGHRS and CDR2 YFSETQ.

This clonotype was counted ten times or more. J is TRBJ2-1 and V is TRBV5-1; 10 bases fit TRBD2. The CDR3 length is 15 residues. V was pared by 4 bases and J by 6 bases, with 7 bases of the junction left unmatched. Looked up from germline, CDR1 is SGHRS and CDR2 is YFSETQ. The CDR3 nucleotides read TGCGCCAGCAGCGTGAGCGGGAGGGCCGTCAATGAGCAGTTCTTC. Protein: CASSVSGRAVNEQFF.

This chain connects TRBV27 to TRBJ2-1; the match to TRBD2 covers 13 bases. This CDR3 region has 15 residues. V lost 6 bases, J lost 8 bases, and 7 bases stayed unmatched. Germline CDR1 and CDR2: MNHEY and SMNVEV (reference sequence). CDR3: CASSSGTSGIDEQFF. The CDR3 DNA reads as TGTGCCAGCAGCTCCGGGACTAGCGGGATCGATGAGCAGTTCTTC.

This clonotype showed up just a few times. The chain carries TRBV20-1 and TRBJ1-5; 9 bases align to TRBD1. Germline assignment: CDR1 DFQATT and CDR2 SNEGSKA (reference sequence). V lost 1 base to trimming and J lost 5 bases; unmatched junction nucleotides: 6. The CDR3 is made up of 15 amino acids. The CDR3 reads CSARARDRADQPQHF. CDR3 sequence (DNA): TGCAGTGCTAGAGCAAGGGACAGGGCCGATCAGCCCCAGCATTTT.

Ten or more counts support this clonotype. This sequence joins TRBV18 and TRBJ1-1; no firm D call. Per germline, CDR1 KGHSH and CDR2 LQKENI. There are 15 residues in the CDR3. Deletions cut 0 bases from V and 5 bases from J, with 13 bases between. CDR3 nucleotide sequence: TGTGCCAGCTCACCACCCCGTGGGGTGGAGACTGAAGCTTTCTTT. This sequence encodes CASSPPRGVETEAFF.